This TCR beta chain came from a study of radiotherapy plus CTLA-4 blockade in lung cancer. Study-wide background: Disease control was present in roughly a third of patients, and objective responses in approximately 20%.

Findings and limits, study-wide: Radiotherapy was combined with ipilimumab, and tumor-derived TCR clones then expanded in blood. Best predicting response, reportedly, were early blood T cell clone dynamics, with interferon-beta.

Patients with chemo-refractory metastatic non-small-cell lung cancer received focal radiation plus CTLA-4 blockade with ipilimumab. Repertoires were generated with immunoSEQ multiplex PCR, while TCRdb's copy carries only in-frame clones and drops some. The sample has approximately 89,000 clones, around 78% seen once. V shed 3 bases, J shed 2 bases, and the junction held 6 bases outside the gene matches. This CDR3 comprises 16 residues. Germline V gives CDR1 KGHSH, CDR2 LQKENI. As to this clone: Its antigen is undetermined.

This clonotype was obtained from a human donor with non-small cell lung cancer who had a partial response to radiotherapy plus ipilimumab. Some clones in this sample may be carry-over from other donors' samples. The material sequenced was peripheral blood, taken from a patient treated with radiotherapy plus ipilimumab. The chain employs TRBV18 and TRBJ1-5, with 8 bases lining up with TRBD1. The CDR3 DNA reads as TGTGCCAGCTCACCGTTACAGGGGGGTGGCAATCAGCCCCAGCATTTT. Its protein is CASSPLQGGGNQPQHF.